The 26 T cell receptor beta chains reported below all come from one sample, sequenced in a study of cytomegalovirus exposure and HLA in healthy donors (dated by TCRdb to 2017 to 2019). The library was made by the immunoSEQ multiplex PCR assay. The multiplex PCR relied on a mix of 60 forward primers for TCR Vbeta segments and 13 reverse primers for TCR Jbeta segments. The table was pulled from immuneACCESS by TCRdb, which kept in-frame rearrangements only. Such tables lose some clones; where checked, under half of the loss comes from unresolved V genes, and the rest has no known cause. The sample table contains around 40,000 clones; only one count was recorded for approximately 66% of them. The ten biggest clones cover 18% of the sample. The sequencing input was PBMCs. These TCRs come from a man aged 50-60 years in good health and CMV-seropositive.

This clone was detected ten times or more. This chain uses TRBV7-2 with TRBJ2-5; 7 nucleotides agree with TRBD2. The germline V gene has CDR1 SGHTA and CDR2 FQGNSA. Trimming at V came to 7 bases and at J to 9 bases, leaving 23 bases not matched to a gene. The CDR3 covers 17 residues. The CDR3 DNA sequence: TGTGCCAGCACCCTTGCAGGACGAGGGAGGGGCTCCGGGGCCCAGTACTTC. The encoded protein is CASTLAGRGRGSGAQYF.

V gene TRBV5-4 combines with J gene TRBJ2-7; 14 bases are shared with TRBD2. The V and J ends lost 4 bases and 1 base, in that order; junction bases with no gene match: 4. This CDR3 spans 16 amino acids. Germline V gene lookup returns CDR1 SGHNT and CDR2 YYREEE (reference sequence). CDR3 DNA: TGTGCCAGCAGCCAGGGACTAGCGGGGGTTTCCTACGAGCAGTACTTC. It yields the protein CASSQGLAGVSYEQYF.

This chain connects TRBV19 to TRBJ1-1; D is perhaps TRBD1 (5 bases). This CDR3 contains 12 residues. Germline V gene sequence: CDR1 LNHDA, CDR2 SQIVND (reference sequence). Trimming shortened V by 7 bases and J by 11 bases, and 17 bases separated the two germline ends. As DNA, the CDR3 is TGTGCCAGTAATGATATCGGGGGAGGGGCTTTCTTT. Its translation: CASNDIGGGAFF.

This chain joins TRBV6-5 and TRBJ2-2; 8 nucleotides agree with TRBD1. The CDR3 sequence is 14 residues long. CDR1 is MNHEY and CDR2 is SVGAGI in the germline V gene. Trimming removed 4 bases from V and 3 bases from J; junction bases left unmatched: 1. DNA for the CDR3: TGTGCCAGCAGTTCACAGGGGGACACCGGGGAGCTGTTTTTT. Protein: CASSSQGDTGELFF.

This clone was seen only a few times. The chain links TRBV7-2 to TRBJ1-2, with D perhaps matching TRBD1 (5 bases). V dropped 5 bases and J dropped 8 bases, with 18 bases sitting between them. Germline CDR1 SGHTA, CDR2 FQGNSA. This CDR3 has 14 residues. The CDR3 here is CASSPISAGGGYTF. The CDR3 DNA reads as TGTGCCAGCAGCCCAATCTCGGCGGGGGGAGGCTACACCTTC.

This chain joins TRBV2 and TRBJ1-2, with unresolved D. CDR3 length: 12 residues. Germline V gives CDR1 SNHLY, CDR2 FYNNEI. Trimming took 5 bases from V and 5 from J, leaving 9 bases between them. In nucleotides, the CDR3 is TGTGCCAGCAGTCCGATCGGGTATGGCTACACCTTC. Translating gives CASSPIGYGYTF.

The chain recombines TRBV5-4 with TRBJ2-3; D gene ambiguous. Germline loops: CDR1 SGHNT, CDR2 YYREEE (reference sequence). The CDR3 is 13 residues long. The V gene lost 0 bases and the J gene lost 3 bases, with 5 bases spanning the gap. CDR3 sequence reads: CASSLAGTDTQYF. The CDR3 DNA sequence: TGTGCCAGCAGCTTGGCGGGTACAGATACGCAGTATTTT.

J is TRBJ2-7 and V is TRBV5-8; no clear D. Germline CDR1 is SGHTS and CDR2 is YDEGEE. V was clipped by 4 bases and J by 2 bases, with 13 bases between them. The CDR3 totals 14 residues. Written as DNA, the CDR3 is TGTGCCAGCAGCAACCCCGAAAGCACCTACGAGCAGTACTTC. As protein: CASSNPESTYEQYF. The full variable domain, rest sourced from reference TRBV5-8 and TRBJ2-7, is EAGVTQSPTHLIKTRGQQATLRCSPISGHTSVYWYQQALGLGLQFLLWYDEGEERNRGNFPPRFSGRQFPNYSSELNVNALELEDSALYLCASSNPESTYEQYFGPGTRLTVT.

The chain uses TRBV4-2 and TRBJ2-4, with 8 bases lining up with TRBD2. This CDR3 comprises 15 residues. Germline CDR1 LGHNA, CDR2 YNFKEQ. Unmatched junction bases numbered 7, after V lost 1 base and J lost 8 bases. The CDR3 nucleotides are TGTGCCAGCAGCCAAGTGGCGCGGGGGGCCCACATTCAGTACTTC. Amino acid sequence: CASSQVARGAHIQYF.

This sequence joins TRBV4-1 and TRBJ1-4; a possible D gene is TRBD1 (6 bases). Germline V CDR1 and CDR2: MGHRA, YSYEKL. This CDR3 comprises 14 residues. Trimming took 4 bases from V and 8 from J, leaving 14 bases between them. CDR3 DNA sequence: TGCGCCAGCAGCCCGAGGGGGAAAATAGAAAAACTGTTTTTT. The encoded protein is CASSPRGKIEKLFF.

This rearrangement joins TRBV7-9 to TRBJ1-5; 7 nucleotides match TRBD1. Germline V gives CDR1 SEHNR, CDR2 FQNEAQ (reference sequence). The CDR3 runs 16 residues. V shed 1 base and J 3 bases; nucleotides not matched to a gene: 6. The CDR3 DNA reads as TGTGCCAGCAGCTTAGGGCGAGACAGGGTCAATCAGCCCCAGCATTTT. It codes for CASSLGRDRVNQPQHF.

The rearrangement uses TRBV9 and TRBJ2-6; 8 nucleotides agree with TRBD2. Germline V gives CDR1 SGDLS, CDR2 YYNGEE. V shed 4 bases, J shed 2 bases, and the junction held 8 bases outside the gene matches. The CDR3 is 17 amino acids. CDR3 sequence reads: CASSPSGGGTGANVLTF. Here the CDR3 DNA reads TGTGCCAGCAGCCCTTCCGGGGGGGGGACTGGGGCCAACGTCCTGACTTTC. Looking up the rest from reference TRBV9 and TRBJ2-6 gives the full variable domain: DSGVTQTPKHLITATGQRVTLRCSPRSGDLSVYWYQQSLDQGLQFLIQYYNGEERAKGNILERFSAQQFPDLHSELNLSSLELGDSALYFCASSPSGGGTGANVLTFGAGSRLTVL.

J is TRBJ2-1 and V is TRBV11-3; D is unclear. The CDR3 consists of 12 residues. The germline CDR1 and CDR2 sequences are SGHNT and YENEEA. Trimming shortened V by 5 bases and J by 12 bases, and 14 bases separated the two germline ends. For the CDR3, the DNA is TGTGCCAGCAGCCTAGGTATAGCCAGGCAGTTCTTC. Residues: CASSLGIARQFF.

CDR3 loop: CSVKTPGGGYTF. The CDR3 nucleotides read TGCAGCGTTAAGACTCCTGGTGGGGGCTACACCTTC. This rearrangement joins TRBV29-1 to TRBJ1-2; D uncertain. The CDR3 extends over 12 amino acids. V was shortened by 5 bases and J by 8 bases, with 15 bases between the two germline ends. CDR1 and CDR2 (germline): SQVTM, ANQGSEA.

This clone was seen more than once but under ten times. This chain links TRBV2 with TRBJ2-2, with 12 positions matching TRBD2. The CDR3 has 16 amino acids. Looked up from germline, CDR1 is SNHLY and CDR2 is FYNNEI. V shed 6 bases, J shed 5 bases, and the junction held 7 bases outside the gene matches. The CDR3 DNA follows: TGTGCCAGCAGCAAACTAGCGGGGGGCGGTACCGGGGAGCTGTTTTTT. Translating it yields CASSKLAGGGTGELFF.

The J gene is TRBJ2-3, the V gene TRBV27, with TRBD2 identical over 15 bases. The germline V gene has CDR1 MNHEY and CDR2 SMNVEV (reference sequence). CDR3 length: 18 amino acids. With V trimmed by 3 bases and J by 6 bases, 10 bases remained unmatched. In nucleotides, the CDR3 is TGTGCCAGCAGTTTCCTCCCCGGGACTAGCGGGGGGAGGGATACGCAGTATTTT. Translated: CASSFLPGTSGGRDTQYF.

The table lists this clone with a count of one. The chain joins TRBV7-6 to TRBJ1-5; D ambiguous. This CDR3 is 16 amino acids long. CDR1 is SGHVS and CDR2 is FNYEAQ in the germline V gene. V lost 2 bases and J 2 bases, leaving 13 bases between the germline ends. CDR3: CASSLLGSMGNQPQHF. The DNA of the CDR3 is TGTGCCAGCAGCTTATTGGGGAGCATGGGCAATCAGCCCCAGCATTTT.

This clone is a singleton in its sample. The CDR3, as DNA: TGTGCCAGCAGAGATTTGGGGGGGGTGAACACTGAAGCTTTCTTT. Its translation is CASRDLGGVNTEAFF. The chain uses TRBV9 and TRBJ1-1, with D possibly TRBD1 on 5 matching bases. The CDR3 is made up of 15 amino acids. Germline assignment: CDR1 SGDLS and CDR2 YYNGEE. The V end was cut by 5 bases, the J end by 0 bases, with 14 bases between.

CDR3 nucleotides: TGTGCCAGCACCTTGCTCGGGGTTACTCAGCCCCAGCATTTT. It specifies CASTLLGVTQPQHF. The chain is built from TRBV7-2 and TRBJ1-5; D gene ambiguous. The CDR3 length is 14 residues. V was pared by 7 bases and J by 6 bases, with 16 bases between. CDR1 and CDR2 (germline): SGHTA, FQGNSA.

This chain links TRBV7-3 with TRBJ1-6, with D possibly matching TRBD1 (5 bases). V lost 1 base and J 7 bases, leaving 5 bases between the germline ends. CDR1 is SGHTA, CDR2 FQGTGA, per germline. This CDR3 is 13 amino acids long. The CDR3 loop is CASSLRTNSPLHF. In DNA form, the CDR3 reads TGTGCCAGCAGCTTAAGGACAAATTCACCCCTCCACTTT.

The chain's CDR3 is CSVRRGVAGAFF. CDR3 coding DNA: TGCAGCGTTAGAAGAGGAGTGGCTGGAGCTTTCTTT. The gene calls are TRBV29-1 and TRBJ1-1; the D is unclear. The V and J ends lost 5 bases and 10 bases respectively, with 17 bases between them. There are 12 residues in the CDR3. Germline V gene data show CDR1 as SQVTM and CDR2 as ANQGSEA.

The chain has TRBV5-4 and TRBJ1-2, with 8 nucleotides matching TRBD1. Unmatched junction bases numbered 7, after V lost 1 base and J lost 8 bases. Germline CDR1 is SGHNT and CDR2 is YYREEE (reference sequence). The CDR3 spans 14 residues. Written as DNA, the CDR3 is TGTGCCAGCAGCTTGCCTCAGGGGGCGGGGGGCTACACCTTC. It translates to CASSLPQGAGGYTF.

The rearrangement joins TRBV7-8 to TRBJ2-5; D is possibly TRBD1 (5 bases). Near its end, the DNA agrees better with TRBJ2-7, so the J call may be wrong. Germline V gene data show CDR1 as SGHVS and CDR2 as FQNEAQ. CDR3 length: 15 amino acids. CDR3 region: CASSLDRISTYEQYF. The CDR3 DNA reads TGTGCCAGCAGCTTAGACAGGATATCGACCTACGAGCAGTACTTC.

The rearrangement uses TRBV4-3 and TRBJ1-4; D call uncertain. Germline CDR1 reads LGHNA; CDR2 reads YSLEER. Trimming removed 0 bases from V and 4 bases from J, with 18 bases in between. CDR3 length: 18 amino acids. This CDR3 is CASSQDMIGGGLNEKLFF. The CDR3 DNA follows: TGCGCCAGCAGCCAAGATATGATTGGTGGAGGGCTTAATGAAAAACTGTTTTTT.

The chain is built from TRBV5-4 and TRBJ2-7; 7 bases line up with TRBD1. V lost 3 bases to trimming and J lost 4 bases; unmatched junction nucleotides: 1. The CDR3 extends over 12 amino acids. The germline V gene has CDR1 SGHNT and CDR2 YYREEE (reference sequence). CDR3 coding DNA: TGTGCCAGCAGCTGGGACAGTTACGAGCAGTACTTC. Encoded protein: CASSWDSYEQYF.

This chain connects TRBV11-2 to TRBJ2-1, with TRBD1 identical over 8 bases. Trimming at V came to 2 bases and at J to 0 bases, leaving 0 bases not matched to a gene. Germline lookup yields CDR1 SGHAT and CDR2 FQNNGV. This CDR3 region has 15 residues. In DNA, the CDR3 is TGTGCCAGCAGCTTAACAGGGGGCTCCTACAATGAGCAGTTCTTC. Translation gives CASSLTGGSYNEQFF.